The clone carrying this T cell receptor (beta chain) was seen repeatedly, ten times or more. The antigen remains unidentified. The junction had 6 bases not matched to a gene; V was cut back by 5 bases and J by 2 bases. This CDR3 has 16 amino acids. Germline CDR1 is SGHTA and CDR2 is FQGNSA. MiXCR, run by TCRdb on the reads, gives a single entry per CDR3 protein. The table has 700,000 to 950,000 distinct CDR3 sequences, 32% seen once; the top ten hold over 10%. The data belong to a study of T cell repertoires in cytomegalovirus infection. Looking at the study overall: Matching HLA type and CMV infection were both indicated by public TCR beta signatures.

The input for sequencing was cultured CD8+ T cells from PBMCs, taken from culture after CMV antigen stimulation. V is TRBV7-2 and J is TRBJ1-2; 12 bases match TRBD1. This TCR was recovered from a human donor in good health (CMV status not recorded). Some clones in this sample may be carry-over from other donors' samples. CDR3 residues: CASSLRDRGLNYGYTF. CDR3 bases: TGTGCCAGCAGCCTCCGGGACAGGGGGCTCAACTATGGCTACACCTTC.